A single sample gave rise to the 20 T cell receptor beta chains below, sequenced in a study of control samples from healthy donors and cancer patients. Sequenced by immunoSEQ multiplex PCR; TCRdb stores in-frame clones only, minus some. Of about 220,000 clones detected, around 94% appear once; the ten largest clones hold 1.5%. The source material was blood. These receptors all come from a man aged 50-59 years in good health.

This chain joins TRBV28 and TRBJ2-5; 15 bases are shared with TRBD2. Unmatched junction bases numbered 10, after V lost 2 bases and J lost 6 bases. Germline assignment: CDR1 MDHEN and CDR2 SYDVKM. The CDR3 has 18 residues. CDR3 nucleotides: TGTGCCAGCAGTTTAAAGGGCTGGACTAGCGGGGGGGCTAAGACCCAGTACTTC. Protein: CASSLKGWTSGGAKTQYF.

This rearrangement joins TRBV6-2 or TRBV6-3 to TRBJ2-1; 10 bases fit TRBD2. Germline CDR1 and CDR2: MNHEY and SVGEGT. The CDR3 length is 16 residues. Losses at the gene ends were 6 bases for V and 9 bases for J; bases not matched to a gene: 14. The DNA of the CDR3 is TGTGCCAGCAGCCCCGGGAGAGCGGGGGGGCCAGTTGAGCAGTTCTTC. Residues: CASSPGRAGGPVEQFF.

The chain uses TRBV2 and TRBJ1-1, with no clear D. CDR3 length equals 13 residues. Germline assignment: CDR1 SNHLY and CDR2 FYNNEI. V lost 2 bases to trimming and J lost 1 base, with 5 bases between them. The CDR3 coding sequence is TGTGCCAGCAGTGAATGGGGGAACACTGAAGCTTTCTTT. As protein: CASSEWGNTEAFF.

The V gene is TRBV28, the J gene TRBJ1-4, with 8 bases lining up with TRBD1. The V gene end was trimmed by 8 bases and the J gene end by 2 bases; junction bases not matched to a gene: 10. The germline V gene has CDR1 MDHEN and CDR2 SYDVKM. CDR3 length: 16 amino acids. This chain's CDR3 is CASWTGKGPTNEKLFF. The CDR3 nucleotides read TGTGCCAGCTGGACAGGGAAAGGGCCGACTAATGAAAAACTGTTTTTT. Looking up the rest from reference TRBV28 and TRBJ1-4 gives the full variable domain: DVKVTQSSRYLVKRTGEKVFLECVQDMDHENMFWYRQDPGLGLRLIYFSYDVKMKEKGDIPEGYSVSREKKERFSLILESASTNQTSMYLCASWTGKGPTNEKLFFGSGTQLSVL.

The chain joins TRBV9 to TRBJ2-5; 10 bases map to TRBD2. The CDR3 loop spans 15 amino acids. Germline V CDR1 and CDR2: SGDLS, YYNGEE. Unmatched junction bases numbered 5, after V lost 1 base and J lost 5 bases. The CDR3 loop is CASSVRGTSEETQYF. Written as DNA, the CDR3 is TGTGCCAGCAGCGTAAGAGGGACTAGCGAGGAGACCCAGTACTTC.

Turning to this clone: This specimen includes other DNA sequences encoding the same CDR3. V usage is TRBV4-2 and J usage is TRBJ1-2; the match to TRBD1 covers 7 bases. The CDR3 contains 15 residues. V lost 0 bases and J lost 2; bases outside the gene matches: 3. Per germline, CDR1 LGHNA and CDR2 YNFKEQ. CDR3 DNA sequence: TGTGCCAGCAGCCAAGATCGACAGGGAAACTATGGCTACACCTTC. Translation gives CASSQDRQGNYGYTF.

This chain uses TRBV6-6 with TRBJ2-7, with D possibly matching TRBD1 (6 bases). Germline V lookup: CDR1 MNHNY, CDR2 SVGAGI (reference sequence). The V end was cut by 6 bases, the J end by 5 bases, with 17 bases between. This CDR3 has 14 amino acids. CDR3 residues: CASRTAQGSDEQYF. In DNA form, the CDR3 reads TGTGCCAGCAGGACGGCCCAGGGGAGCGACGAGCAGTACTTC.

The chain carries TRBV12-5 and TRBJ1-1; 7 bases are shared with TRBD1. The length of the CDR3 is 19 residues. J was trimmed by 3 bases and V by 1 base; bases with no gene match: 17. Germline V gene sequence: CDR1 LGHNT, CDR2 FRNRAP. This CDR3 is CASGLAARGVNPLDTEAFF. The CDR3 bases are TGTGCTAGTGGTTTGGCAGCCAGGGGGGTCAACCCTCTCGACACTGAAGCTTTCTTT.

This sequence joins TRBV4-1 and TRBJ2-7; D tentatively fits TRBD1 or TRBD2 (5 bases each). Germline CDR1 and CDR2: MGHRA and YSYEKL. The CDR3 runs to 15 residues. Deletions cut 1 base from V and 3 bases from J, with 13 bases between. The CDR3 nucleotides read TGCGCCAGCAGCCAAGCTGAGCAGGGAGTCTACGAGCAGTACTTC. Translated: CASSQAEQGVYEQYF.

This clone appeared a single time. CDR3 coding DNA: TGCGCCAGCAGCCAAGATTCGGCCCCAGGGTTCCCCTACGAGCAGTACTTC. Amino acids: CASSQDSAPGFPYEQYF. This chain joins TRBV4-3 and TRBJ2-7; D is perhaps TRBD1 (5 bases). The CDR3 totals 17 residues. V shed 0 bases and J shed 2 bases, with 17 bases lying between them. Germline CDR1 is LGHNA and CDR2 is YSLEER.

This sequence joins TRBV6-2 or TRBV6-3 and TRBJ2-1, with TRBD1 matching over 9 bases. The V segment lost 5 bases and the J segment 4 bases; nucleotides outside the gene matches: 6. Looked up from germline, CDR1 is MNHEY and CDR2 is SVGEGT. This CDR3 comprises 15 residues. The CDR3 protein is CASSPRTGEYNEQFF. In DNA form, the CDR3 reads TGTGCCAGCAGTCCCCGGACAGGGGAATACAATGAGCAGTTCTTC.

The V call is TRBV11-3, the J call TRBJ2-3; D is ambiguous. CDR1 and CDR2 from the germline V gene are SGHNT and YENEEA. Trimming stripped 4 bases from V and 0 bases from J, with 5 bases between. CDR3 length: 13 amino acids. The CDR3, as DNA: TGTGCCAGCAGCTGGACGAGCACAGATACGCAGTATTTT. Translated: CASSWTSTDTQYF.

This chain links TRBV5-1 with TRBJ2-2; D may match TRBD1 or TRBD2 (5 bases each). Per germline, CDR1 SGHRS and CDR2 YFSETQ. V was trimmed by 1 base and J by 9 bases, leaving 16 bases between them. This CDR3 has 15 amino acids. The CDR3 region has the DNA TGCGCCAGCAGCTTGAGGGACCCCCTTATTCGGGAGCTGTTTTTT. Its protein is CASSLRDPLIRELFF. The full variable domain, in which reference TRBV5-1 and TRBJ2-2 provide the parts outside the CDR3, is KAGVTQTPRYLIKTRGQQVTLSCSPISGHRSVSWYQQTPGQGLQFLFEYFSETQRNKGNFPGRFSGRQFSNSRSEMNVSTLELGDSALYLCASSLRDPLIRELFFGEGSRLTVL.

The CDR3 region has the DNA TGCAGCGCTAGAACAGGGACGGAGACCCAGTACTTC. Translation: CSARTGTETQYF. The chain couples TRBV29-1 to TRBJ2-5, with TRBD1 as a possible D gene (6 bases). Between the trimmed V and J ends, which lost 7 bases and 5 bases, there was a span of 14 bases. The CDR3 contains 12 residues. The V gene's germline CDR1 is SQVTM and CDR2 ANQGSEA.

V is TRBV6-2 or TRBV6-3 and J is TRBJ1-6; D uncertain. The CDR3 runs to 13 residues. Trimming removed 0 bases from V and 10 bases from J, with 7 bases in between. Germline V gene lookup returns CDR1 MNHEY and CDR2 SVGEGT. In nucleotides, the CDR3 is TGTGCCAGCAGTTACTCCGGAAGCTCACCCCTCCACTTT. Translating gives CASSYSGSSPLHF.

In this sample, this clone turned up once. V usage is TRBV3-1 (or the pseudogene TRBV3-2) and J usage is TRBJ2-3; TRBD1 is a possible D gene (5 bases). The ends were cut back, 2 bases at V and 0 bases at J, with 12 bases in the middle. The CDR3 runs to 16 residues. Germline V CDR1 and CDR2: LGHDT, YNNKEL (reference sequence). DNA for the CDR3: TGTGCCAGCAGCCAACGCCCAGGGTTGAGCACAGATACGCAGTATTTT. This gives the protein CASSQRPGLSTDTQYF.

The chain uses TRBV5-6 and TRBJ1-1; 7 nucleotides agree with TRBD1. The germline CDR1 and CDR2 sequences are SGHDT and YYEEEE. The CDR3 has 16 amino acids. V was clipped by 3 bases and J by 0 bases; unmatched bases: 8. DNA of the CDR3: TGTGCCAGCAGCTCGGGGTTTGGGACAGTGAACACTGAAGCTTTCTTT. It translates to CASSSGFGTVNTEAFF.

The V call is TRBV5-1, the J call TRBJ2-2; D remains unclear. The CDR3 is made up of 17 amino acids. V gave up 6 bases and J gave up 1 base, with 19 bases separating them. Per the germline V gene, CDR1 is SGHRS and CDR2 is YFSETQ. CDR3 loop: CASTTLGQAQNTGELFF. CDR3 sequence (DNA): TGCGCCAGCACCACCTTGGGTCAGGCCCAGAACACCGGGGAGCTGTTTTTT.

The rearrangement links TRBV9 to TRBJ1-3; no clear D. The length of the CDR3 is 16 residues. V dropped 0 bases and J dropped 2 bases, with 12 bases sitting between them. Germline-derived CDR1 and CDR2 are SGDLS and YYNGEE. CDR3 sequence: CASSVATGEAGNTIYF. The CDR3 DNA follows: TGTGCCAGCAGCGTAGCTACGGGAGAAGCTGGAAACACCATATATTTT.

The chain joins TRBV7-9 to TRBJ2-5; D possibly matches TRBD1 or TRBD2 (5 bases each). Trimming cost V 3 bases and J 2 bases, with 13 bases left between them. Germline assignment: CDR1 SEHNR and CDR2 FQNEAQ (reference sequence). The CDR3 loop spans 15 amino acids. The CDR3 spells CASSFLQGVQETQYF. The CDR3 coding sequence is TGTGCCAGCAGCTTCCTTCAGGGAGTACAAGAGACCCAGTACTTC. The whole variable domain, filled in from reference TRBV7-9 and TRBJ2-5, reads DTGVSQNPRHKITKRGQNVTFRCDPISEHNRLYWYRQTLGQGPEFLTYFQNEAQLEKSRLLSDRFSAERPKGSFSTLEIQRTEQGDSAMYLCASSFLQGVQETQYFGPGTRLLVL.